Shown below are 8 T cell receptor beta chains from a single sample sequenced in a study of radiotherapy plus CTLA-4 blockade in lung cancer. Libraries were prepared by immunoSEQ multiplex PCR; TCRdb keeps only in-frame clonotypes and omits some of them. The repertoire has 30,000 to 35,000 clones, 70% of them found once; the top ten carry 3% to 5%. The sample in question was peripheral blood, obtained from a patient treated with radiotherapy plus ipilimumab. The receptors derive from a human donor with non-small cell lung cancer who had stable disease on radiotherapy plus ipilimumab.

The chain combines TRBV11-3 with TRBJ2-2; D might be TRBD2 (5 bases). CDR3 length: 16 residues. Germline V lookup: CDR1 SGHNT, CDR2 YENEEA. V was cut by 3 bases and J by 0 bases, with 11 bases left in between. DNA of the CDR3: TGTGCCAGCAGCTTTTTGGGGAGTTCGAACACCGGGGAGCTGTTTTTT. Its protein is CASSFLGSSNTGELFF.

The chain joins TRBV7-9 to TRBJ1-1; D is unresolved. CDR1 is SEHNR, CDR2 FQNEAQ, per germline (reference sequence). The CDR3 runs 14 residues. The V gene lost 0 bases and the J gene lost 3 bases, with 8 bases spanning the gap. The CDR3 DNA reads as TGTGCCAGCAGCTTAGCGGGCCTTTACACTGAAGCTTTCTTT. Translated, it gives CASSLAGLYTEAFF.

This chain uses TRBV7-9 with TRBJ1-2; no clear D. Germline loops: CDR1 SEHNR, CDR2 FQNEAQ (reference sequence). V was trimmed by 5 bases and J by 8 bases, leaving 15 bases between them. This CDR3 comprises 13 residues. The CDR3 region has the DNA TGTGCCAGCAGCCTGGACTTCTCAGGAGGCTACACCTTC. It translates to CASSLDFSGGYTF. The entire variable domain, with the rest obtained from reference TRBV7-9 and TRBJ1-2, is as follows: DTGVSQNPRHKITKRGQNVTFRCDPISEHNRLYWYRQTLGQGPEFLTYFQNEAQLEKSRLLSDRFSAERPKGSFSTLEIQRTEQGDSAMYLCASSLDFSGGYTFGSGTRLTVV.

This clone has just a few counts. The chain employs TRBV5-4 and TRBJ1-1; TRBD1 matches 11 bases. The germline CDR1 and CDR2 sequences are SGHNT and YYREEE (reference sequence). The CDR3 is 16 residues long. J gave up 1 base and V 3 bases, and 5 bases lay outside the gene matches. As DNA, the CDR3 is TGTGCCAGCAGCTCCCGGGACAGGGGGTCGAACACTGAAGCTTTCTTT. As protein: CASSSRDRGSNTEAFF.

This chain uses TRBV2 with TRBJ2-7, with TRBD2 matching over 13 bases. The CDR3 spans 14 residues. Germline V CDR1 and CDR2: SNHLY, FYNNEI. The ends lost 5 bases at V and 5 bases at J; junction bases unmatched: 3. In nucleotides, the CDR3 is TGTGCCAGCAGTCTCGGACTAGCGGGAGACGAGCAGTACTTC. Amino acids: CASSLGLAGDEQYF.

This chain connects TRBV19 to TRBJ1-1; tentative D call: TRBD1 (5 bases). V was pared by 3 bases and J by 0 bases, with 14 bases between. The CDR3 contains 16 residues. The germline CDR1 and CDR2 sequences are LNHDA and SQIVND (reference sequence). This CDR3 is CASSMAVLGVNTEAFF. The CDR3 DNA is TGTGCCAGTAGTATGGCTGTGCTGGGGGTGAACACTGAAGCTTTCTTT.

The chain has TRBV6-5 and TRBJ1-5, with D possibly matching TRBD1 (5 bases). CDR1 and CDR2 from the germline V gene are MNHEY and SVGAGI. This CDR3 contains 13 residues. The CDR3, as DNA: TGTCTTCCTCGAGGCAGGGAAAATCAGCCCCAGCATTTT. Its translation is CLPRGRENQPQHF.

The CDR3 DNA reads as TGTGCCAGCAGTTTATCAGGGGGCGGAAACATTCAGTACTTC. It yields the protein CASSLSGGGNIQYF. J is TRBJ2-4 and V is TRBV27, with TRBD1 matching over 7 bases. Germline V gene lookup returns CDR1 MNHEY and CDR2 SMNVEV (reference sequence). Germline trimming cut 0 bases from V and 6 bases from J; bases unmatched to any gene: 2. The CDR3 runs to 14 residues.